This paragraph reports one T cell receptor beta chain. This sample stems from a study of resident and recirculating memory T cells in vitiligo. Confetti depigmentation, marking active vitiligo, was absent in these patients. Libraries were prepared by immunoSEQ multiplex PCR; TCRdb keeps only in-frame clonotypes and omits some of them. Here the sample spans 55,000 to 75,000 clones, 91% being singletons. This CDR3 is 13 amino acids long. Trimming removed 0 bases from V and 4 bases from J, with 5 bases in between. Germline values: CDR1 SGHRS, CDR2 YFSETQ. This receptor was identified in a male donor with vitiligo. The chain is built from TRBV5-1 and TRBJ2-1; the D gene is possibly TRBD1 (5 bases). Input material: blood. The CDR3, as DNA: TGCGCCAGCAGCTTGGGGACATACAATGAGCAGTTCTTC. Translating gives CASSLGTYNEQFF.